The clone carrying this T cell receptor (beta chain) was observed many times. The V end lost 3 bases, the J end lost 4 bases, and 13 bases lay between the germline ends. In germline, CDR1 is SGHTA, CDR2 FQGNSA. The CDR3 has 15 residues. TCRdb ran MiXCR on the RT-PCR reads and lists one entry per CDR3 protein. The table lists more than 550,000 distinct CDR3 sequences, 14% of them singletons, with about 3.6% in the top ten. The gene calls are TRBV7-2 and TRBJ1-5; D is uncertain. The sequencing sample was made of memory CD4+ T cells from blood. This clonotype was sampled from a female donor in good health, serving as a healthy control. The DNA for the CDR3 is TGTGCCAGCAGCTTGTCTCCGGAGGGTAATCAGCCCCAGCATTTT. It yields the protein CASSLSPEGNQPQHF.